This T cell receptor beta chain was identified in a study of blood T cells in healthy people across ages. A second PCR, run for about 6 to 12 cycles, used a sample-barcoded 5' primer plus a J-beta primer mix. Each CDR3 protein gets one entry after TCRdb re-called the 5' RACE reads with MiXCR. The repertoire holds 1.5 million to 2 million distinct CDR3 sequences, with about 31% as singletons. Trimming took off 7 bases at V and 0 bases at J, with 16 bases between the two ends. Per germline, CDR1 MDHEN and CDR2 SYDVKM. The CDR3 spans 15 residues. Peripheral blood, roughly 9.3 milliliters per donor, was collected.

The material sequenced was blood. The clonotype comes from a woman in her thirties in good health. The chain has TRBV28 and TRBJ2-7; tentative D call: TRBD2 (5 bases). The CDR3 is CASTGGTPGSYEQYF. The CDR3 nucleotides are TGTGCCAGCACCGGAGGTACTCCCGGCTCCTACGAGCAGTACTTC.